Each of the 13 T cell receptor beta chains below was sequenced from the same sample in a study of shared clonotypes between healthy human individuals. TCRdb's copy holds only in-frame clones and misses some; the assay was immunoSEQ multiplex PCR. The data hold almost 750,000 clones, with roughly 72% observed a single time. The sequenced material came from memory CD4+ T cells sorted from blood. Indicated subset: CD45RA-negative fraction. All receptors come from a woman aged 25 to 45 in good health.

The rearrangement uses TRBV6-5 and TRBJ2-7, with a possible D match to TRBD1 (5 bases). The CDR3 sequence is 15 residues long. Germline V lookup: CDR1 MNHEY, CDR2 SVGAGI. Trimming stripped 5 bases from V and 7 bases from J, with 21 bases between. As DNA, the CDR3 is TGTGCCAGCAGTACAGGTTTAGGCATTCCCGGAGAGCAGTACTTC. This sequence encodes CASSTGLGIPGEQYF.

This clone was recorded only once. The chain employs TRBV19 and TRBJ2-5; D possibly corresponds to TRBD2 (5 bases). Gene TRBJ2-7 matches the end of the DNA better, so the J call may be wrong. There are 14 residues in the CDR3. CDR1 is LNHDA and CDR2 is SQIVND in the germline V gene (reference sequence). DNA of the CDR3: TGTGCCAGTAGTAAAGGGAGCCGGACCTACGAGCAGTACTTC. It is translated as CASSKGSRTYEQYF.

The rearrangement uses TRBV30 and TRBJ2-2; the D is unclear. Germline V gene lookup returns CDR1 GTSNPN and CDR2 SVGIG (reference sequence). The CDR3 contains 14 residues. Trimming removed 4 bases at V and 0 bases at J, with 9 bases between. The CDR3 protein is CAWIRTPNTGELFF. CDR3 nucleotide sequence: TGTGCCTGGATACGAACACCGAACACCGGGGAGCTGTTTTTT.

This chain connects TRBV19 to TRBJ1-1; D unclear. The CDR3 contains 12 residues. Trimming cost V 4 bases and J 9 bases, with 12 bases left between them. Germline V CDR1 and CDR2: LNHDA, SQIVND (reference sequence). CDR3: CASSTQDFKAFF. The CDR3 coding sequence is TGTGCCAGTAGTACCCAGGACTTCAAAGCTTTCTTT.

The rearrangement joins TRBV18 to TRBJ1-5, with 7 bases lining up with TRBD1. Germline V lookup: CDR1 KGHSH, CDR2 LQKENI. Germline trimming cut 5 bases from V and 6 bases from J; bases unmatched to any gene: 10. The CDR3 length is 15 residues. CDR3 in DNA: TGTGCCAGCTCAGCTCAGCAGGGGGGCGGTCAGCCCCAGCATTTT. Amino acids: CASSAQQGGGQPQHF. Supplemented by reference TRBV18 and TRBJ1-5, the full variable domain reads NAGVMQNPRHLVRRRGQEARLRCSPMKGHSHVYWYRQLPEEGLKFMVYLQKENIIDESGMPKERFSAEFPKEGPSILRIQQVVRGDSAAYFCASSAQQGGGQPQHFGDGTRLSIL.

J is TRBJ2-7 and V is TRBV4-2; D is possibly TRBD1 or TRBD2 (5 bases each). The ends were cut back, 0 bases at V and 6 bases at J, with 18 bases in the middle. This CDR3 is built from 16 residues. Germline V gene sequence: CDR1 LGHNA, CDR2 YNFKEQ. Here the CDR3 reads CASSQDRGRPSGEQYF. CDR3 bases: TGTGCCAGCAGCCAAGATCGGGGCAGGCCCTCAGGCGAGCAGTACTTC.

In its sample, this clone was seen once. This chain joins TRBV2 and TRBJ1-1, with D maybe TRBD1 (6 bases). V lost 5 bases to trimming and J lost 10 bases, with 17 bases between them. This CDR3 contains 13 residues. Germline V CDR1 and CDR2: SNHLY, FYNNEI. The CDR3 region is CASSPDSRRRAFF. For the CDR3, the DNA is TGTGCCAGCAGTCCGGACAGCCGACGGCGAGCTTTCTTT.

The chain couples TRBV25-1 to TRBJ2-5; perhaps TRBD1 as D (6 bases). V dropped 6 bases and J dropped 3 bases, with 17 bases sitting between them. The CDR3 spans 15 residues. CDR1 is MGHDK and CDR2 is SYGVNS in the germline V gene. The CDR3 region is CASSDNRDTEETQYF. DNA for the CDR3: TGTGCCAGCAGCGATAACCGGGACACTGAAGAGACCCAGTACTTC.

This clone occurred once. V is TRBV7-2 and J is TRBJ2-5, with 9 bases fitting TRBD1. TRBJ2-7 matches the DNA end more closely, so the J call is doubtful. CDR1 and CDR2 (germline): SGHTA, FQGNSA. The CDR3 is 17 residues long. CDR3 protein: CASSYTGTGLSSYEQYF. For the CDR3, the DNA is TGTGCCAGCAGTTATACCGGGACAGGGCTGAGCTCCTACGAGCAGTACTTC.

This sequence joins TRBV21-1 and TRBJ1-1. TRBV21-1 is given as a pseudogene. The CDR3 is 14 amino acids. The CDR3 sequence is CASSRGGLNTEAFF. In DNA form, the CDR3 reads TGTGCCAGCAGCAGAGGCGGATTGAACACTGAAGCTTTCTTT.

The chain carries TRBV5-1 and TRBJ2-5; 11 bases fit TRBD2. Per the germline V gene, CDR1 is SGHRS and CDR2 is YFSETQ. After removal of 5 bases from V and 0 bases from J, the junction contained 6 bases not matched to a gene. The CDR3 is 16 residues long. CDR3 protein: CASRETSGSNQETQYF. The CDR3 DNA follows: TGCGCCAGCAGAGAAACTAGCGGGAGTAACCAAGAGACCCAGTACTTC.

The chain employs TRBV6-5 and TRBJ2-1; 14 nucleotides agree with TRBD2. The CDR3 spans 15 residues. V shed 8 bases, J shed 7 bases, and the junction held 7 bases outside the gene matches. Germline V gene lookup returns CDR1 MNHEY and CDR2 SVGAGI. CDR3 sequence: CASGTSGSAGNEQFF. CDR3 in DNA: TGTGCCAGCGGGACTAGCGGGAGCGCGGGTAATGAGCAGTTCTTC.

This chain connects TRBV6-6 to TRBJ2-6; D unresolved. Germline lookup yields CDR1 MNHNY and CDR2 SVGAGI (reference sequence). The CDR3 has 14 residues. V was pared by 0 bases and J by 0 bases, with 0 bases between. Here the CDR3 reads CASSYSSGANVLTF. The CDR3 DNA follows: TGTGCCAGCAGTTACTCCTCTGGGGCCAACGTCCTGACTTTC.